Presented here are 14 T cell receptor beta chains from one specimen sequenced in a study of blood T cell repertoires in COVID-19. This table comes from immunoSEQ multiplex PCR, and its TCRdb copy is limited to in-frame clones, with some not included. Of around 400,000 clones detected, around 87% appear once; the ten largest clones hold under 3%. Sample: peripheral blood. These receptors came from a woman in her sixties or seventies with COVID-19, enrolled during active disease.

This rearrangement joins TRBV9 to TRBJ2-1; the match to TRBD2 covers 10 bases. V shed 4 bases and J 7 bases; nucleotides not matched to a gene: 8. The CDR3 is 15 residues long. CDR1 and CDR2 from the germline V gene are SGDLS and YYNGEE. DNA of the CDR3: TGTGCCAGCAGCTTCGATGGGACTAGCGTAAATGAGCAGTTCTTC. It yields the protein CASSFDGTSVNEQFF. The full variable domain, completed using reference TRBV9 and TRBJ2-1, is DSGVTQTPKHLITATGQRVTLRCSPRSGDLSVYWYQQSLDQGLQFLIQYYNGEERAKGNILERFSAQQFPDLHSELNLSSLELGDSALYFCASSFDGTSVNEQFFGPGTRLTVL.

The chain is built from TRBV7-8 and TRBJ2-7, with TRBD2 matching over 15 bases. In germline, CDR1 is SGHVS, CDR2 FQNEAQ. After removal of 4 bases from V and 4 bases from J, the junction contained 8 bases not matched to a gene. The CDR3 has 17 residues. CDR3 DNA sequence: TGTGCCAGCAGCTCCCTTGGGACTAGCGGGGGGTCTTACGAGCAGTACTTC. This codes for CASSSLGTSGGSYEQYF.

The chain links TRBV30 to TRBJ1-2; D ambiguous. Per germline, CDR1 GTSNPN and CDR2 SVGIG (reference sequence). The CDR3 consists of 13 residues. V was shortened by 0 bases and J by 2 bases, with 7 bases between the two germline ends. CDR3 amino acids: CAWSVRGNYGYTF. The DNA for the CDR3 is TGTGCCTGGAGTGTACGAGGGAACTATGGCTACACCTTC.

This sequence joins TRBV6-4 and TRBJ1-5, with a possible D match to TRBD1 (5 bases). Between the trimmed V and J ends, which lost 6 bases and 9 bases, there was a span of 15 bases. CDR1 is MRHNA and CDR2 is SNTAGT in the germline V gene. CDR3 length: 13 residues. The CDR3 coding sequence is TGTGCCAGCAGCAGGGATCCATCAGGGCCCCAGCATTTT. This gives the protein CASSRDPSGPQHF.

The J gene is TRBJ1-2, the V gene TRBV10-3; perhaps TRBD1 as D (6 bases). The germline gives CDR1 ENHRY, CDR2 SYGVKD. V was cut by 0 bases and J by 6 bases, with 11 bases left in between. CDR3 length: 14 residues. Here the CDR3 DNA reads TGTGCCATCAGTGAGTCGTCAGGGGTGAATGGCTACACCTTC. This sequence encodes CAISESSGVNGYTF.

This clone was picked up one time. V is TRBV3-1 (or the pseudogene TRBV3-2) and J is TRBJ2-7; maybe TRBD1 (7 bases). The CDR3 has 12 residues. Between the trimmed V and J ends, which lost 9 bases and 6 bases, there was a span of 15 bases. In germline, CDR1 is LGHDT, CDR2 YNNKEL (reference sequence). The CDR3 sequence is CASTRGVGEQYF. The CDR3 DNA is TGTGCCAGTACCAGGGGGGTCGGCGAGCAGTACTTC.

The chain couples TRBV7-9 to TRBJ1-2, with 8 bases matching TRBD1. Trimming cost V 5 bases and J 5 bases; bases outside gene matches: 7. This CDR3 contains 14 residues. Germline CDR1 and CDR2: SEHNR and FQNEAQ (reference sequence). The CDR3 region has the DNA TGTGCCAGCAGCCCCGGACAGGGACTATATGGCTACACCTTC. It yields the protein CASSPGQGLYGYTF.

The J gene is TRBJ2-3, the V gene TRBV15; 11 bases match TRBD2. V lost 1 base to trimming and J lost 8 bases; unmatched junction nucleotides: 8. CDR3 length: 16 amino acids. Germline-derived CDR1 and CDR2 are LNHNV and YYDKDF (reference sequence). In DNA, the CDR3 is TGTGCCACCAGCAGAGGACTAGCGGGGCCCACTTTTACGCAGTATTTT. Protein sequence: CATSRGLAGPTFTQYF.

The chain carries TRBV7-8 and TRBJ1-5; TRBD1 matches 7 bases. CDR3 length equals 15 residues. CDR1 is SGHVS and CDR2 is FQNEAQ in the germline V gene. The ends lost 3 bases at V and 2 bases at J; junction bases unmatched: 4. In DNA, the CDR3 is TGTGCCAGCAGCTTTACAGGGGCCCGCAATCAGCCCCAGCATTTT. It is translated as CASSFTGARNQPQHF.

This sequence joins TRBV28 and TRBJ1-2, with D possibly matching TRBD1 (5 bases). The length of the CDR3 is 13 residues. V was shortened by 5 bases and J by 3 bases, with 10 bases between the two germline ends. Germline lookup yields CDR1 MDHEN and CDR2 SYDVKM. The CDR3 loop reads CASSNTGYYGYTF. DNA of the CDR3: TGTGCCAGCAGTAATACAGGCTACTATGGCTACACCTTC.

The rearrangement links TRBV11-2 to TRBJ1-1; the match to TRBD1 covers 7 bases. CDR1 and CDR2 (germline): SGHAT, FQNNGV. The length of the CDR3 is 15 residues. J was trimmed by 6 bases and V by 1 base; bases with no gene match: 8. The CDR3 nucleotides read TGTGCCAGCAGCTTAGTCCAGGGGGGTAGCGCTGAAGCTTTCTTT. This gives the protein CASSLVQGGSAEAFF.

This clone was counted between two and nine times. The chain carries TRBV18 and TRBJ1-5; TRBD1 matches at 11 bases. Germline V CDR1 and CDR2: KGHSH, LQKENI. J lost 2 bases, V lost 3 bases, and 9 bases had no gene match. This CDR3 is built from 18 residues. CDR3 sequence: CASSPFGQGAIGNQPQHF. CDR3 DNA: TGTGCCAGCTCACCCTTTGGACAGGGGGCTATCGGCAATCAGCCCCAGCATTTT.

This chain connects TRBV5-1 to TRBJ2-7, with D perhaps matching TRBD2 (6 bases). The CDR3 is 15 residues long. V lost 4 bases and J lost 1, with 15 bases in between. Germline-derived CDR1 and CDR2 are SGHRS and YFSETQ. The CDR3, as DNA: TGCGCCAGCAGCGAAGGGACCGGGAGTTCCTACGAGCAGTACTTC. Translated, it gives CASSEGTGSSYEQYF.

This chain connects TRBV27 to TRBJ1-2; 7 bases are shared with TRBD1. The V gene's germline CDR1 is MNHEY and CDR2 SMNVEV (reference sequence). The CDR3 is made up of 15 amino acids. J was trimmed by 2 bases and V by 5 bases; bases with no gene match: 8. CDR3 protein: CASSTRDSVNYGYTF. The CDR3 DNA follows: TGTGCCAGCAGTACCCGGGACAGCGTGAACTATGGCTACACCTTC.